This paragraph reports one T cell receptor beta chain. As originally analysed: Estimation of nucleated cell counts relied on the amplification of reference gene primers. Assay: immunoSEQ multiplex PCR; the TCRdb copy retains only in-frame clones and omits some. V and J calls and clone size are those listed in that table; D and trimming were worked out from the DNA. The table lists 160,000 or so clones, 70% to 90% of them singletons. The data originate from a study of blood T cell repertoires in COVID-19. At the level of the study: Material from acute and convalescent COVID-19 was sourced from the United States, Italy and Spain. PBMCs, B-cell-depleted T cells, or T cells provided the cDNA or gDNA that made up the material.

The CDR3 spans 13 residues. V was trimmed by 1 base and J by 3 bases, leaving 7 bases between them. The TCR comes from a man in his 60s with acute or convalescent COVID-19. Sequencing used peripheral blood. The chain recombines TRBV12-3 or TRBV12-4 with TRBJ2-7; D ambiguous. In DNA form, the CDR3 reads TGTGCCAGCAGTTTAGATGAGCGCTACGAGCAGTACTTC. Translated, it gives CASSLDERYEQYF.